This TCR beta chain was observed in a study of yellow fever vaccine responses in identical twins. Study-level results: Twin vaccine T cell responses reportedly seemed partly convergent, partly personalized.

Between the trimmed V and J ends, which lost 2 bases and 5 bases, there was a span of 8 bases. The CDR3 covers 13 residues. CDR1 is SGHNT, CDR2 YYREEE, per germline (reference sequence). This clonotype was observed a few times. Its antigen is unknown. TCRdb processed the RT-PCR reads anew with MiXCR; each CDR3 protein has one entry. Among around 20,000 distinct CDR3 sequences listed, about two thirds were seen once. The rearrangement links TRBV5-4 to TRBJ2-1; no clear D. The origin of this receptor is a woman in her late teens or twenties who received the yellow fever vaccine. The sequencing here drew on T cells from blood (PBMCs), unsorted or a sorted subset (not recorded which), taken before or after yellow fever vaccination (not recorded which). CDR3 DNA: TGTGCCAGCAGCTTAGGACGGGACAATGAGCAGTTCTTC. This translates into CASSLGRDNEQFF.